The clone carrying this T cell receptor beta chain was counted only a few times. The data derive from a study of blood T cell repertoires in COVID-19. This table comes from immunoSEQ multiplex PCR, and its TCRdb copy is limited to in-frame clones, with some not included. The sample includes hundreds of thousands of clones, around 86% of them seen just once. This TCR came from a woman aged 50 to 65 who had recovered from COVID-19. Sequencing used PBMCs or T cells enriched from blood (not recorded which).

The CDR3 is CASSQNRVRAFF. The CDR3 region has the DNA TGTGCCAGCAGCCAAAACAGGGTGAGGGCTTTCTTT. The chain combines TRBV14 with TRBJ1-1; possible D gene TRBD1, 6 bases. Germline lookup yields CDR1 SGHDN and CDR2 FVKESK. This CDR3 has 12 amino acids. Trimming pared 2 bases from V and 11 bases from J, leaving 12 bases between.